The 7 T cell receptor beta chains reported below all come from one sample, sequenced in a study of shared clonotypes between healthy human individuals. This table comes from immunoSEQ multiplex PCR, and its TCRdb copy is limited to in-frame clones, with some not included. The sample consists of some 480,000 clones, around 80% of them appearing once. Source material: PBMCs. The receptors originated from a woman aged 40 to 50 in good health. Some clones in this sample may be carry-over from other donors' samples.

This chain links TRBV6-6 with TRBJ2-1; the D is unclear. This CDR3 is 13 amino acids long. Germline V lookup: CDR1 MNHNY, CDR2 SVGAGI (reference sequence). Trimming shortened V by 4 bases and J by 8 bases, and 12 bases separated the two germline ends. Written as DNA, the CDR3 is TGTGCCAGCAGTTCCACAAACCCGGATGAGCAGTTCTTC. This encodes CASSSTNPDEQFF.

This clone has a single count. The chain recombines TRBV5-4 with TRBJ2-1; 13 bases align to TRBD2. The germline V gene has CDR1 SGHNT and CDR2 YYREEE (reference sequence). V shed 0 bases and J 5 bases; nucleotides not matched to a gene: 2. This CDR3 region has 16 residues. The CDR3 is CASSLGGTSGDNEQFF. CDR3 bases: TGTGCCAGCAGCTTGGGGGGGACTAGCGGGGACAATGAGCAGTTCTTC.

The CDR3 loop is CASSPDRAGEKLFF. The CDR3 region has the DNA TGTGCCAGCAGCCCCGACAGGGCGGGGGAAAAACTGTTTTTT. The gene calls are TRBV7-2 and TRBJ1-4; 7 bases agree with TRBD1. V shed 5 bases, J shed 8 bases, and the junction held 8 bases outside the gene matches. The CDR3 covers 14 residues. Looked up from germline, CDR1 is SGHTA and CDR2 is FQGNSA.

J is TRBJ2-1 and V is TRBV5-1; weak D call: TRBD2 (5 bases). Germline V gene lookup returns CDR1 SGHRS and CDR2 YFSETQ. The V end lost 0 bases, the J end lost 6 bases, and 13 bases lay between the germline ends. This CDR3 comprises 15 residues. CDR3 DNA: TGCGCCAGCAGCTTGGAGGTAGCGCTCGTCAATGAGCAGTTCTTC. Translation gives CASSLEVALVNEQFF.

The J gene is TRBJ2-2, the V gene TRBV18; 9 bases match TRBD2. The CDR3 has 17 amino acids. Trimming took 3 bases from V and 3 from J; bases not matched to a gene: 8. CDR1 and CDR2 (germline): KGHSH, LQKENI. CDR3 loop: CASSPAEAGGDTGELFF. The CDR3 region has the DNA TGTGCCAGCTCACCGGCTGAAGCGGGAGGTGACACCGGGGAGCTGTTTTTT.

Remarks on this clone: With a far larger clone one base away, a read error is the likely cause. Other DNA sequences from this sample encode an identical CDR3 as well. J is TRBJ2-5 and V is TRBV7-9; TRBD1 matches 7 bases. CDR3 length: 14 amino acids. Per germline, CDR1 SEHNR and CDR2 FQNEAQ (reference sequence). J gave up 1 base and V 5 bases, and 4 bases lay outside the gene matches. The CDR3 here is CASSLGQIQETQYF. As DNA, the CDR3 is TGTGCCAGCAGCCTGGGACAGATCCAAGAGACCCAGTACTTC. Supplemented by reference TRBV7-9 and TRBJ2-5, the full variable domain reads DTGVSQNPRHKITKRGQNVTFRCDPISEHNRLYWYRQTLGQGPEFLTYFQNEAQLEKSRLLSDRFSAERPKGSFSTLEIQRTEQGDSAMYLCASSLGQIQETQYFGPGTRLLVL.

The chain has TRBV19 and TRBJ1-4; tentatively, D is TRBD1 (5 bases). Germline lookup yields CDR1 LNHDA and CDR2 SQIVND (reference sequence). The CDR3 totals 15 residues. V lost 3 bases and J lost 4, with 12 bases in between. The CDR3 is CASSMRRDRNEKLFF. The CDR3 DNA is TGTGCCAGTAGTATGCGGCGGGACCGTAATGAAAAACTGTTTTTT.